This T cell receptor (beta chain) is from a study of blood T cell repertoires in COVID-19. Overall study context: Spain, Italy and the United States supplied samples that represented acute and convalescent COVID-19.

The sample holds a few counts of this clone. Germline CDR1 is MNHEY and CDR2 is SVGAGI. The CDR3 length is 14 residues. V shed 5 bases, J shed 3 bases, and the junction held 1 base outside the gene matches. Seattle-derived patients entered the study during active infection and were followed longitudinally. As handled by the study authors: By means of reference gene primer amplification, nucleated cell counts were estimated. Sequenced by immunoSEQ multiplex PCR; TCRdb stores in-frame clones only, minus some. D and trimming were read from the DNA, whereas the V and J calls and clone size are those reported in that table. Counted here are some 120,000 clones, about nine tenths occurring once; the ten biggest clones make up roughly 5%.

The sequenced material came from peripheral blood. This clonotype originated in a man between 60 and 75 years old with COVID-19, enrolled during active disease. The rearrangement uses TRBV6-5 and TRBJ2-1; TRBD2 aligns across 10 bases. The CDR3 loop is CASSTSGNYNEQFF. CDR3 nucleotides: TGTGCCAGCAGTACTAGCGGGAACTACAATGAGCAGTTCTTC.